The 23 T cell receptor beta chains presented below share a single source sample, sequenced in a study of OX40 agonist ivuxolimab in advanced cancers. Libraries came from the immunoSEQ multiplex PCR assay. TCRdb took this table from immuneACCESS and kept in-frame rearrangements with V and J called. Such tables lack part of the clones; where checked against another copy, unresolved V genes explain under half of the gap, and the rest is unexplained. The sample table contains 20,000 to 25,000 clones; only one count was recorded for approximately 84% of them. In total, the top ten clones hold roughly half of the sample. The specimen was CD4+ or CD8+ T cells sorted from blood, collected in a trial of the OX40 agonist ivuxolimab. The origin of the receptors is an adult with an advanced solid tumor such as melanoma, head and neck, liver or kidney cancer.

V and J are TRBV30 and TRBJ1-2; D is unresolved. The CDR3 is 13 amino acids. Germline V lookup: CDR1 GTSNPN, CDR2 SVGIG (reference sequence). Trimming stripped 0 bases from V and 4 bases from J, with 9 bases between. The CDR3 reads CAWSVLRTYGYTF. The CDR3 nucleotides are TGTGCCTGGAGTGTACTCAGAACCTATGGCTACACCTTC.

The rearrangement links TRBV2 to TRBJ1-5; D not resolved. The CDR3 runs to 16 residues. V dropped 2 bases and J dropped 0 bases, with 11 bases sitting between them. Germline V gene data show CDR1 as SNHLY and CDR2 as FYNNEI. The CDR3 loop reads CASSELGATSNQPQHF. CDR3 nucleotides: TGTGCCAGCAGTGAATTGGGAGCTACTAGCAATCAGCCCCAGCATTTT.

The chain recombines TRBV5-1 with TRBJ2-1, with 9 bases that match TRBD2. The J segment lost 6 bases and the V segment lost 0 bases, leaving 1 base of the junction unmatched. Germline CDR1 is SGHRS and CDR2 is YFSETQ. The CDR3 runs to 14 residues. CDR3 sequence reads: CASSLGGLANEQFF. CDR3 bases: TGCGCCAGCAGCTTGGGGGGACTAGCCAATGAGCAGTTCTTC.

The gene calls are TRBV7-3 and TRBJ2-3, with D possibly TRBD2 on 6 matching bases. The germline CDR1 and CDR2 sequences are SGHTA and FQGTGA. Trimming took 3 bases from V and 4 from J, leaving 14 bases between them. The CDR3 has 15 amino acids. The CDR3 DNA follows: TGTGCCAGCAGCTTGGAGGGTTGGTCAGCAGATACGCAGTATTTT. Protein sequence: CASSLEGWSADTQYF.

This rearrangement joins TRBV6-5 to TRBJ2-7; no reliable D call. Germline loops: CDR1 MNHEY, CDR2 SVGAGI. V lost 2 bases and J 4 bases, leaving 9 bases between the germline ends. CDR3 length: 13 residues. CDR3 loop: CASSYGFSYEQYF. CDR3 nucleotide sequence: TGTGCCAGCAGTTACGGTTTCTCTTACGAGCAGTACTTC.

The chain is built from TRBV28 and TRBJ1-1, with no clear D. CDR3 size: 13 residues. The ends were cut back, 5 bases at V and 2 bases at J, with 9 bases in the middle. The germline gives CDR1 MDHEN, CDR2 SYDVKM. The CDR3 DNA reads TGTGCCAGCAGTCCAGTCGCAAACACTGAAGCTTTCTTT. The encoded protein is CASSPVANTEAFF. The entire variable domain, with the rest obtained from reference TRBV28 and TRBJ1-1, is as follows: DVKVTQSSRYLVKRTGEKVFLECVQDMDHENMFWYRQDPGLGLRLIYFSYDVKMKEKGDIPEGYSVSREKKERFSLILESASTNQTSMYLCASSPVANTEAFFGQGTRLTVV.

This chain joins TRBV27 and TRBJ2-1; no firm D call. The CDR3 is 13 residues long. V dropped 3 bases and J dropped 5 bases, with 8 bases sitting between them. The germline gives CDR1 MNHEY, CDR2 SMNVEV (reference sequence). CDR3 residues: CASSFGVNNEQFF. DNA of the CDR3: TGTGCCAGCAGTTTTGGAGTTAACAATGAGCAGTTCTTC.

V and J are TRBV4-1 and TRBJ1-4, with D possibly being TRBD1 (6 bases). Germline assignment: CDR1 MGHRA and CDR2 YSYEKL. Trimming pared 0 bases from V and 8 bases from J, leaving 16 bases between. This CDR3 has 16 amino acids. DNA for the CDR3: TGCGCCAGCAGCCAAGATCTCGAAGGGGGTTGGGAAAAACTGTTTTTT. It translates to CASSQDLEGGWEKLFF.

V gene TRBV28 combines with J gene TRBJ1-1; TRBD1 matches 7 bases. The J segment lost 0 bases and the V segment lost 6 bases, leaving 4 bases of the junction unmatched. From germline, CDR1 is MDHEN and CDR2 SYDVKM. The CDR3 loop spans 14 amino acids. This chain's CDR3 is CASSPGGLNTEAFF. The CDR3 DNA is TGTGCCAGCAGCCCAGGGGGACTGAACACTGAAGCTTTCTTT.

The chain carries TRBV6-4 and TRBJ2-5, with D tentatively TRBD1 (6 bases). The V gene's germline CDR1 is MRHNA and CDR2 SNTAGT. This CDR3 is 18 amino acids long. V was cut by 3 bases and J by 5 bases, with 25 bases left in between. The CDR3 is CASSENIVGDTGRETQYF. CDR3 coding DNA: TGTGCCAGCAGTGAAAACATCGTCGGGGACACCGGCCGTGAGACCCAGTACTTC.

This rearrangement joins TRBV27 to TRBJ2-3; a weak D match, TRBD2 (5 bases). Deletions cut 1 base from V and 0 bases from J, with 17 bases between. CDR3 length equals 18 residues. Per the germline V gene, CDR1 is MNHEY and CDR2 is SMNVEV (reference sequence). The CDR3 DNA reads TGTGCCAGCAGTTTATTGAGGACTCCAGATGCTAGCACAGATACGCAGTATTTT. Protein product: CASSLLRTPDASTDTQYF.

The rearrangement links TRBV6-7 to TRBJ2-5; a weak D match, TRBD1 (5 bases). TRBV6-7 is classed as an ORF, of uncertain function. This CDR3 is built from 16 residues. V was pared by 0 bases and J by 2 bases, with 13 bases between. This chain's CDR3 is CASSYSSRQGQETQYF. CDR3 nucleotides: TGTGCCAGCAGTTACTCGTCCCGGCAGGGTCAAGAGACCCAGTACTTC.

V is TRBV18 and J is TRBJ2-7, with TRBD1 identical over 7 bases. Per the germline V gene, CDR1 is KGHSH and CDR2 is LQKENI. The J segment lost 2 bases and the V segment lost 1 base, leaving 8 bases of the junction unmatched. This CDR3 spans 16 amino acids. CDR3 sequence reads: CASSPLTAGGTYEQYF. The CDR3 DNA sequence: TGTGCCAGCTCACCACTTACGGCAGGGGGTACCTACGAGCAGTACTTC. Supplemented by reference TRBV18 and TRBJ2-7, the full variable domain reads NAGVMQNPRHLVRRRGQEARLRCSPMKGHSHVYWYRQLPEEGLKFMVYLQKENIIDESGMPKERFSAEFPKEGPSILRIQQVVRGDSAAYFCASSPLTAGGTYEQYFGPGTRLTVT.

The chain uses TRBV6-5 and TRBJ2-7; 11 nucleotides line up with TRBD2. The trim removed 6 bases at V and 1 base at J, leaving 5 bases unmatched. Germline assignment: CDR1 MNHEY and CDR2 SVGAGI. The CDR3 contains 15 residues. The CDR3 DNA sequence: TGTGCCAGCAGCCCCCTAGCGGGGGGTTCCTACGAGCAGTACTTC. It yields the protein CASSPLAGGSYEQYF.

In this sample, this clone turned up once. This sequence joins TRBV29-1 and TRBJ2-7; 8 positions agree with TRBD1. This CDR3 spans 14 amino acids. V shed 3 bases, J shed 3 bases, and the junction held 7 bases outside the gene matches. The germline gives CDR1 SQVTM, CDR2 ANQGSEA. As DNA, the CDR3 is TGCAGCGTTGACCATGACAGGGGTTACTACGAGCAGTACTTC. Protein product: CSVDHDRGYYEQYF.

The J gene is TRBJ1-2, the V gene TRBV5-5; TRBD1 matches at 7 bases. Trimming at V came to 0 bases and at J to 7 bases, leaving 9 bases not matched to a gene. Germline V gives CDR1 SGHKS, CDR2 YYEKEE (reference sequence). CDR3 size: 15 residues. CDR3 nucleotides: TGTGCCAGCAGCTTGGGAGGGGGCGTTGACCCTGGCTACACCTTC. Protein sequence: CASSLGGGVDPGYTF.

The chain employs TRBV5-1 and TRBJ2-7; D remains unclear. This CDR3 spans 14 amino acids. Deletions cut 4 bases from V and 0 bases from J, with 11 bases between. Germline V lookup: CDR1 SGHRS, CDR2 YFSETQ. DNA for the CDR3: TGCGCCAGCAGCGCTTTCCACGGCTCCTACGAGCAGTACTTC. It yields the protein CASSAFHGSYEQYF.

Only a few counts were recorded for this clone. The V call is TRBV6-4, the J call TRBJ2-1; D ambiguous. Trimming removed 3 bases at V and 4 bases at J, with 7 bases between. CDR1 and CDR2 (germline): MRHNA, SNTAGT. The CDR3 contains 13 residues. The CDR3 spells CASSETIYNEQFF. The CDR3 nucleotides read TGTGCCAGCAGTGAAACCATTTACAATGAGCAGTTCTTC.

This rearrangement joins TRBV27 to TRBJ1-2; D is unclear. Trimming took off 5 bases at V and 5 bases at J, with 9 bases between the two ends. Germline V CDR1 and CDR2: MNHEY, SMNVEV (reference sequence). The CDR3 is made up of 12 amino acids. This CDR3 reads CASSRRPYGYTF. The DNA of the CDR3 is TGTGCCAGCAGTAGACGGCCTTATGGCTACACCTTC.

The CDR3 nucleotides are TGTGCCAGCACAGCGTCCAGCGGGGGCGTCTACGAGCAGTACTTC. This codes for CASTASSGGVYEQYF. The chain joins TRBV2 to TRBJ2-7, with 8 bases aligning to TRBD2. This CDR3 has 15 residues. Germline lookup yields CDR1 SNHLY and CDR2 FYNNEI. Unmatched junction bases numbered 11, after V lost 7 bases and J lost 3 bases.

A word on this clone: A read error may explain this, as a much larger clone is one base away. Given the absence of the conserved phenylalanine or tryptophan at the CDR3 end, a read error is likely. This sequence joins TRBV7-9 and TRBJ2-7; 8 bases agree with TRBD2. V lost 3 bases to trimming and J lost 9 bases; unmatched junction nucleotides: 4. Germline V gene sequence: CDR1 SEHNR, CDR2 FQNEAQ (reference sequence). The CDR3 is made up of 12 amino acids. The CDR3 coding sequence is TGTGCCAGCAGCTTTGCGGGGGGAGGGCAGTACCTC. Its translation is CASSFAGGGQYL.

As DNA, the CDR3 is TGTGCCAGCAGTGAAGGGGCAGGAGGATACTACGAGCAGTACTTC. The encoded protein is CASSEGAGGYYEQYF. The chain links TRBV6-1 to TRBJ2-7; TRBD2 might be the D (5 bases). Germline V gene lookup returns CDR1 MNHNS and CDR2 SASEGT. The V and J ends lost 1 base and 3 bases respectively, with 13 bases between them. This CDR3 has 15 amino acids.

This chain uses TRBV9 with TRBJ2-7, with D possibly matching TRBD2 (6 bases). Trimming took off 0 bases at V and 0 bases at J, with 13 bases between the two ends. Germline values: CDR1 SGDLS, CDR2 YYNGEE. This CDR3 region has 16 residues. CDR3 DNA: TGTGCCAGCAGCGTAGCTCCACTAGCAGGCTCCTACGAGCAGTACTTC. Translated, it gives CASSVAPLAGSYEQYF. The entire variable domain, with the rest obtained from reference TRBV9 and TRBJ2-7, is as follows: DSGVTQTPKHLITATGQRVTLRCSPRSGDLSVYWYQQSLDQGLQFLIQYYNGEERAKGNILERFSAQQFPDLHSELNLSSLELGDSALYFCASSVAPLAGSYEQYFGPGTRLTVT.